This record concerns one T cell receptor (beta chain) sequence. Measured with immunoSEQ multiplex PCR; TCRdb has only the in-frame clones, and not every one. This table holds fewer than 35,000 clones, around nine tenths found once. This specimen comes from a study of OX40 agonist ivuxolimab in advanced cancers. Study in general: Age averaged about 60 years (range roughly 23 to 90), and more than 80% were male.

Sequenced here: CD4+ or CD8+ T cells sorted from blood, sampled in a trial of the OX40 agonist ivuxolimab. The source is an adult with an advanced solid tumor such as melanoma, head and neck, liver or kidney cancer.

CDR3 nucleotide sequence: TGTGCCAGCAGCCGTAAATATGCACTTACTAACTATGGCTACACCTTC. The encoded protein is CASSRKYALTNYGYTF. This chain uses TRBV13 with TRBJ1-2; no clear D gene. Trimming pared 5 bases from V and 0 bases from J, leaving 16 bases between. CDR3 length: 16 residues. From germline, CDR1 is PRHDT and CDR2 FYEKMQ (reference sequence).